The present entry profiles one T cell receptor beta chain with its context. Antigen specificity is unknown. Germline V CDR1 and CDR2: SGHTA, FQGNSA. Trimming cost V 1 base and J 5 bases, with 14 bases left between them. CDR3 length equals 16 residues. It was second doses at about 4 or about 12 weeks that were pooled. This sample was taken from a study of T cell responses to AZD1222 COVID-19 vaccine. General study findings and limits: The span of vaccine-associated CD4 TCRs extended across spike, with dominance at 160-218 and 743-854. Clonal diversity was possibly underestimated, and the donors were mostly white British, with more females. Rises in breadth and depth of Spike-specific TCRs came after two AZD1222 doses.

Assay: immunoSEQ multiplex PCR; the TCRdb copy retains only in-frame clones and omits some. The repertoire holds tens of thousands of clones, with 70% to 80% as singletons. The TCR was taken from an adult who received the AZD1222 COVID-19 vaccine. The V and J genes are TRBV7-2 and TRBJ2-2; D is tentatively TRBD1 or TRBD2 (6 bases each). The material was peripheral blood, obtained 28 days after the second AZD1222 dose. CDR3 sequence reads: CASSLVSGAWTGELFF. The DNA of the CDR3 is TGTGCCAGCAGCTTAGTTTCGGGGGCCTGGACCGGGGAGCTGTTTTTT.